The subject of this entry is one TCR beta chain. Antigen: not known. This specimen belongs to a study of T cell repertoires in cytomegalovirus infection. Study-wide background: Public TCR beta signatures were indicative of both CMV infection and a matching HLA type.

Study-level findings and limits: Frequencies of public TCR beta families were cumulated, and this identified carriers of CMV plus the relevant HLA.

TCRdb processed the reads anew with MiXCR; each CDR3 protein has one entry. The repertoire consists of some 700,000 distinct CDR3 sequences, with approximately 33% occurring once and the leading ten covering over 15%. Trimming removed 2 bases from V and 9 bases from J, with 20 bases in between. This CDR3 has 17 amino acids. Germline CDR1 and CDR2: SGHTA and FQGNSA. The material sequenced was cultured PBMCs, taken from culture after CMV antigen stimulation. The clonotype originates from a human donor in good health (CMV status not recorded). Some clones in this sample may be carry-over from other donors' samples. The V and J genes are TRBV7-2 and TRBJ1-6; maybe TRBD1 (5 bases). In DNA, the CDR3 is TGTGCCAGCAGCTTAAGGCGGGGGACGGGAGGTGGTTCACCCCTCCACTTT. Translation gives CASSLRRGTGGGSPLHF.